What follows is one T cell receptor beta chain and its context. Antigen: not known. The data stem from a study of T cells in Graves' hyperthyroidism and ophthalmopathy. The study's findings and limits: Among thyroid clonotypes expanded above 0.001, most also appeared in blood. Ophthalmopathy could be told apart from stable hyperthyroidism with a 13 V-J model.

The TCR beta CDR3 regions underwent amplification using RNA transcripts as the source. The HTBI primer set was used in a first-round RT-PCR of the TCR CDR3. MiXCR was run by TCRdb on the multiplex PCR reads, yielding one entry per CDR3 protein. The data hold about 640,000 distinct CDR3 sequences, with around 21% observed a single time. The length of the CDR3 is 13 residues. Germline assignment: CDR1 MGHRA and CDR2 YSYEKL. Between the trimmed V and J ends, which lost 5 bases and 6 bases, there was a span of 11 bases. Each person with ophthalmopathy scored at least 3 on the Clinical Activity Score, reached NOSPECS grade 4 or higher, and had been ill under 3 months.

The origin of this receptor is a man younger than 45 with Graves' ophthalmopathy. Input material: blood. J is TRBJ2-1 and V is TRBV4-1; maybe TRBD2 (6 bases). This CDR3 is CASSGRSVNEQFF. CDR3 coding DNA: TGCGCCAGCAGCGGGAGGAGTGTCAATGAGCAGTTCTTC.